The clone carrying this T cell receptor beta chain was seen a few times. Its specificity is unknown. J gave up 5 bases and V 5 bases, and 5 bases lay outside the gene matches. Germline lookup yields CDR1 KGHDR and CDR2 SFDVKD. This CDR3 has 15 residues. TCRdb ran MiXCR on the 5' RACE reads and lists one entry per CDR3 protein. This sample has about 190,000 distinct CDR3 sequences, with approximately 16% found just once. This entry belongs to a study of T-cell memory formation after mild COVID-19. Points from the study as a whole: CD4+ clones that contracted lay mainly in CM and EM; CD8+ ones lay in EMRA.

The chain couples TRBV24-1 to TRBJ2-1; 10 bases map to TRBD2. This clonotype was obtained from an adult woman who had mild COVID-19 (a few samples of this study predate the infection). Cell type and time point are not known. Material: PBMCs or a T cell subset sorted from them (not recorded which). For the CDR3, the DNA is TGTGCCACCAGTGTTAGCGGGAGGAACCACAATGAGCAGTTCTTC. It specifies CATSVSGRNHNEQFF.